These T cell receptor beta chains were read from a single sample in a study of blood T cell repertoires in COVID-19. Sequencing was performed with immunoSEQ multiplex PCR; in TCRdb, only in-frame clones are kept and a portion is missing. The table shows some 200,000 clones, with 84% occurring only once. The sequencing input was peripheral blood. The source is an elderly woman with active or convalescent COVID-19. Each CDR3 is given with its conserved first and last residue. The D gene is left open where the match is weak. Part of the rows lack a size; the others show once, few, many or a class for expanded clones.

once	TRBV19	TRBJ2-1	TRBD1	TGTGCCAGCCGAGCGGACAGGGTTTCTTGGAATGAGCAGTTCTTC	CASRADRVSWNEQFF
NA	TRBV4-3	TRBJ2-3	NA	TGCGCCAGCAGCCAGATCGGGGGACCGCCCGTTAGCACAGATACGCAGTATTTT	CASSQIGGPPVSTDTQYF
once	TRBV7-8	TRBJ1-4	TRBD1	TGTGCCAGCAGCATCGACAGGGGATGGGGCGCAACTAATGAAAAACTGTTTTTT	CASSIDRGWGATNEKLFF
NA	TRBV25-1	TRBJ1-2	NA	TGTGCCAGCAGTGAAAAAACTTATGGCTACACCTTC	CASSEKTYGYTF
NA	TRBV2	TRBJ2-7	NA	TGTGCCAGCAAGGTGGGGGGGCCGGCGGGAGAGCAGTACTTC	CASKVGGPAGEQYF
once	TRBV28	TRBJ1-1	TRBD1	TGTGCCAGCGGACAGGGGGCGGGGAATACTGAAGCTTTCTTT	CASGQGAGNTEAFF
few	TRBV29-1	TRBJ1-2	NA	TGCAGCGGAGGAGGGTACTATGGCTACACCTTC	CSGGGYYGYTF
NA	TRBV3-1/TRBV3-2	TRBJ2-5	TRBD2	TGTGCCAGCAGCCAACGACTAGCGGGCCTCCGAGAGACCCAGTACTTC	CASSQRLAGLRETQYF
NA	TRBV28	TRBJ1-2	NA	TGTGCCAGCCATTCCCCGGGGGGCGCCCACTATGGCTACACCTTC	CASHSPGGAHYGYTF
NA	TRBV11-3	TRBJ2-7	NA	TGTGCCAGCAGTTTCCTTCCGGACAACTCCTACGAGCAGTACTTC	CASSFLPDNSYEQYF
NA	TRBV7-3	TRBJ1-1	NA	TGTGCCAGCAGCACCGGACAGAACACTGAAGCTTTCTTT	CASSTGQNTEAFF
NA	TRBV15	TRBJ2-1	NA	TGTGCCACCAGCAGACCGAGCTCCTACAATGAGCAGTTCTTC	CATSRPSSYNEQFF
NA	TRBV7-2	TRBJ1-6	NA	TGTGCCAGCAGCTTAGACAGAATTAATTCACCCCTCCACTTT	CASSLDRINSPLHF
NA	TRBV4-1	TRBJ2-7	TRBD1	TGCGCCAGCAGCCAAACGGACAGGGGCTACGAGCAGTACTTC	CASSQTDRGYEQYF
NA	TRBV28	TRBJ2-7	TRBD1	TGTGCCACCGGCGGAACAGGGGCAACGCCATACGAGCAGTACTTC	CATGGTGATPYEQYF
NA	TRBV15	TRBJ1-1	TRBD1	TGTGCCACCAGCAGACGACAGGGGGCTGGTGAAGCTTTCTTT	CATSRRQGAGEAFF
NA	TRBV19	TRBJ2-7	NA	TGTGCCAGTAGTAGGGACATTGAGAGCTCCTACGAGCAGTACTTC	CASSRDIESSYEQYF
NA	TRBV2	TRBJ2-2	NA	TGTGCAGTAGAGGGGGTCTCGAACACCGGGGAGCTGTTTTTT	CAVEGVSNTGELFF
NA	TRBV4-3	TRBJ2-7	TRBD1	TGCGCCAGCAGCCGGGACAGCACCTACGAGCAGTACTTC	CASSRDSTYEQYF
NA	TRBV7-3	TRBJ2-5	NA	TGTGCCAGCAGCTTAACAGGGAGTTCGGGGGAGACCCAGTACTTC	CASSLTGSSGETQYF
NA	TRBV11-1	TRBJ2-1	TRBD2	TGTGCCAGCAGCCTATTGACTAGCGGGGGGGTGGATGAGCAGTTCTTC	CASSLLTSGGVDEQFF
NA	TRBV30	TRBJ1-1	NA	TGTGCCTGGACCGGTTCCGTGGAAGCTTTCTTT	CAWTGSVEAFF
few	TRBV20-1	TRBJ1-2	NA	TGCAGTGCTAGAGTGATATGGGAGAACACCTTC	CSARVIWENTF
NA	TRBV7-8	TRBJ2-2	TRBD2	TGTGCCAGCAGCCTCAGAGGGACTAGCGGAACGCGAGGCACCGGGGAGCTGTTTTTT	CASSLRGTSGTRGTGELFF
NA	TRBV9	TRBJ2-1	TRBD1	TGTGCCAGCAGCGTCTTGGGACAGGGGGCAGGTAATGAGCAGTTCTTC	CASSVLGQGAGNEQFF
few	TRBV7-9	TRBJ1-2	TRBD1	TGTGCCAGCAATAACAGGGGGCTTGGCTACACCTTC	CASNNRGLGYTF
NA	TRBV30	TRBJ2-5	TRBD2	TGTGCCTGGAGTGTACTGGGACTAGCGGGACGGTTCCGAGAGACCCAGTACTTC	CAWSVLGLAGRFRETQYF
NA	TRBV19	TRBJ2-1	TRBD2	TGTGCCAGTACCCTAGGTCGGGGGGTGTCCTACAATGAGCAGTTCTTC	CASTLGRGVSYNEQFF
NA	TRBV5-6	TRBJ1-4	TRBD1	TGTGCCAGCAGCTTAAGTAGGGGACAGGGGATTAATGAAAAACTGTTTTTT	CASSLSRGQGINEKLFF
NA	TRBV21-1	TRBJ1-2	NA	TGTGCCAGCAGCACCCGACAGGGTTATTATGGCTACACCTTC	CASSTRQGYYGYTF
NA	TRBV18	TRBJ2-3	TRBD2	TGTGCCAGCTCACCACCTAGCGGGAGTGCAGATACGCAGTATTTT	CASSPPSGSADTQYF
NA	TRBV7-2	TRBJ2-1	NA	TGTGCCAGCAGCTTAGGCCTAACCGCATCGTATGAGCAGTTCTTC	CASSLGLTASYEQFF
NA	TRBV12-3/TRBV12-4	TRBJ1-1	NA	TGTGCCAGCAGTTTATCCGCCGACATTAGGGCTTTCTTT	CASSLSADIRAFF
NA	TRBV4-3	TRBJ1-2	NA	TGCGCCAGCAGCCTCTCATTGACAGACTATGGCTACACCTTC	CASSLSLTDYGYTF
NA	TRBV5-4	TRBJ2-5	NA	TGTGCCAGTTACACAGGGTCCCAAGAGACCCAGTACTTC	CASYTGSQETQYF
NA	TRBV27	TRBJ2-5	NA	TGTGCCAGCAGTCCCGAGGGGGGGCGCGGGAAGACCCAGTACTTC	CASSPEGGRGKTQYF